The 21 T cell receptor beta chains reported below all come from one sample, sequenced in a study of blood T cell repertoires in COVID-19. Data came from immunoSEQ multiplex PCR; TCRdb stores just in-frame clones and leaves some out. There are roughly 250,000 clones in the sample; about nine tenths occur only once, and about 2.3% lies in the top ten. The sequencing sample was made of PBMCs or T cells enriched from blood (not recorded which). Receptors were obtained from a middle-aged woman with acute COVID-19.

The CDR3 DNA reads as TGTGCCACCAGAGGACAGTCTGGTTTGGAAGAGACCCAGTACTTC. Translating gives CATRGQSGLEETQYF. The chain combines TRBV24-1 with TRBJ2-5, with D perhaps matching TRBD1 (6 bases). Deletions cut 7 bases from V and 3 bases from J, with 17 bases between. The CDR3 has 15 amino acids. Per germline, CDR1 KGHDR and CDR2 SFDVKD.

The rearrangement uses TRBV5-4 and TRBJ2-3; TRBD2 aligns across 13 bases. V was pared by 7 bases and J by 2 bases, with 4 bases of the junction left unmatched. CDR1 SGHNT and CDR2 YYREEE come from the germline V gene (reference sequence). This CDR3 has 15 residues. This CDR3 reads CASGGLAGDTDTQYF. CDR3 in DNA: TGTGCCAGCGGTGGACTAGCGGGAGACACAGATACGCAGTATTTT.

The chain recombines TRBV4-2 with TRBJ1-5; 8 bases map to TRBD1. The CDR3 loop spans 15 amino acids. J was trimmed by 6 bases and V by 3 bases; bases with no gene match: 7. Per germline, CDR1 LGHNA and CDR2 YNFKEQ. CDR3 residues: CASSHQTGEGQPQHF. The CDR3 DNA reads TGTGCCAGCAGCCACCAGACAGGGGAAGGTCAGCCCCAGCATTTT.

This chain joins TRBV6-2 or TRBV6-3 and TRBJ2-1; TRBD2 agrees at 10 bases. The CDR3 runs 14 residues. Unmatched junction bases numbered 2, after V lost 3 bases and J lost 6 bases. The germline V gene encodes CDR1 MNHEY and CDR2 SVGEGT. CDR3 protein: CASSYLAGANEQFF. The CDR3, as DNA: TGTGCCAGCAGTTATCTAGCGGGGGCCAATGAGCAGTTCTTC.

V is TRBV7-3 and J is TRBJ2-3; TRBD2 matches at 7 bases. The CDR3 length is 15 residues. Germline CDR1 is SGHTA and CDR2 is FQGTGA. The V segment lost 4 bases and the J segment 4 bases; nucleotides outside the gene matches: 8. The CDR3 region has the DNA TGTGCCAGCAGCTCCTCGGGACTACACGCAGATACGCAGTATTTT. As protein: CASSSSGLHADTQYF.

The J gene is TRBJ1-5, the V gene TRBV2; D may be TRBD1 (5 bases). Germline V lookup: CDR1 SNHLY, CDR2 FYNNEI. V was cut by 2 bases and J by 7 bases, with 12 bases left in between. The length of the CDR3 is 14 residues. The CDR3 spells CASSELKGKQPQHF. CDR3 nucleotide sequence: TGTGCCAGCAGTGAATTAAAGGGGAAGCAGCCCCAGCATTTT.

The genes are TRBV11-3 and TRBJ1-1; possibly TRBD1 for D (5 bases). Germline assignment: CDR1 SGHNT and CDR2 YENEEA. This CDR3 has 14 amino acids. With 4 bases removed from V and 5 bases from J, the gap between germline ends came to 14 bases. For the CDR3, the DNA is TGTGCCAGCAGCTATGATAGGGGTGAAACTGAAGCTTTCTTT. This gives the protein CASSYDRGETEAFF.

This clone was picked up one time. The chain couples TRBV14 to TRBJ2-1, with 7 bases matching TRBD2. Germline V lookup: CDR1 SGHDN, CDR2 FVKESK. V lost 0 bases, J lost 11 bases, and 22 bases stayed unmatched. The CDR3 is made up of 19 amino acids. The CDR3 loop reads CASSQDRGGVGLTFVKQFF. CDR3 nucleotides: TGTGCCAGCAGCCAAGATCGTGGGGGGGTGGGACTCACGTTCGTGAAGCAGTTCTTC.

This clone was seen only once. The chain combines TRBV16 with TRBJ1-5; maybe TRBD1 (5 bases). V lost 8 bases and J 0 bases, leaving 8 bases between the germline ends. Germline V gives CDR1 KGHSY, CDR2 FQNENV. This CDR3 spans 13 amino acids. This CDR3 reads CASGQGSNQPQHF. The CDR3 DNA reads TGTGCCAGCGGTCAGGGTAGCAATCAGCCCCAGCATTTT. The full variable domain, with the rest looked up from reference TRBV16 and TRBJ1-5, is GEEVAQTPKHLVRGEGQKAKLYCAPIKGHSYVFWYQQVLKNEFKFLISFQNENVFDETGMPKERFSAKCLPNSPCSLEIQATKLEDSAVYFCASGQGSNQPQHFGDGTRLSIL.

Only one count was recorded for this clone. This chain uses TRBV6-2 or TRBV6-3 with TRBJ1-1; no clear D gene. Between the trimmed V and J ends, which lost 0 bases and 1 base, there was a span of 18 bases. The CDR3 spans 18 residues. CDR1 is MNHEY, CDR2 SVGEGT, per germline. For the CDR3, the DNA is TGTGCCAGCAGTTACTCGAAGGGATTTGGAGGCCAGAACACTGAAGCTTTCTTT. Translated, it gives CASSYSKGFGGQNTEAFF.

The chain employs TRBV28 and TRBJ2-2; tentative D call: TRBD2 (6 bases). The ends were cut back, 2 bases at V and 5 bases at J, with 12 bases in the middle. The germline CDR1 and CDR2 sequences are MDHEN and SYDVKM. The CDR3 totals 15 residues. The CDR3 coding sequence is TGTGCCAGCAGTTTAAGAGCGGGCCCTACCGGGGAGCTGTTTTTT. Protein product: CASSLRAGPTGELFF.

The chain uses TRBV4-2 and TRBJ2-1; no firm D call. The CDR3 loop spans 16 amino acids. Trimming pared 4 bases from V and 9 bases from J, leaving 22 bases between. Germline values: CDR1 LGHNA, CDR2 YNFKEQ. The CDR3 region has the DNA TGTGCCAGCAGCCTCTCGGCTCCCCCACAGATGGGTGAGCAGTTCTTC. Protein sequence: CASSLSAPPQMGEQFF.

The gene calls are TRBV2 and TRBJ1-1, with TRBD1 matching over 8 bases. The germline V gene has CDR1 SNHLY and CDR2 FYNNEI. This CDR3 contains 15 residues. V shed 6 bases and J 2 bases; nucleotides not matched to a gene: 8. In DNA form, the CDR3 reads TGTGCCAGCAGCTTGGACAGGGAGGCTAACACTGAAGCTTTCTTT. Protein: CASSLDREANTEAFF.

The chain couples TRBV2 to TRBJ2-3; D might be TRBD2 (6 bases). Germline loops: CDR1 SNHLY, CDR2 FYNNEI. The CDR3 loop spans 16 amino acids. V was cut by 3 bases and J by 2 bases, with 15 bases left in between. CDR3 bases: TGTGCCAGCAGTGAGAGGGACTTACTCTTCACAGATACGCAGTATTTT. Encoded protein: CASSERDLLFTDTQYF.

Only a few counts were recorded for this clone. The rearrangement links TRBV12-5 to TRBJ1-1; D is uncertain. Trimming took off 3 bases at V and 8 bases at J, with 7 bases between the two ends. Germline CDR1 is LGHNT and CDR2 is FRNRAP. The CDR3 consists of 11 residues. The CDR3 here is CASGLDREAFF. The CDR3 nucleotides are TGTGCTAGTGGTTTAGATAGAGAAGCTTTCTTT.

DNA for the CDR3: TGTGCCAGCAGTTTTTCGGTGAGGGAGCAGTTCTTC. It specifies CASSFSVREQFF. The J gene is TRBJ2-1, the V gene TRBV28; no firm D call. CDR3 length: 12 amino acids. Trimming took off 3 bases at V and 10 bases at J, with 10 bases between the two ends. Germline CDR1 and CDR2: MDHEN and SYDVKM. Variable domain in full (rest from reference TRBV28 and TRBJ2-1): DVKVTQSSRYLVKRTGEKVFLECVQDMDHENMFWYRQDPGLGLRLIYFSYDVKMKEKGDIPEGYSVSREKKERFSLILESASTNQTSMYLCASSFSVREQFFGPGTRLTVL.

The V gene is TRBV7-2, the J gene TRBJ1-1; 7 positions match TRBD1. Germline trimming cut 2 bases from V and 6 bases from J; bases unmatched to any gene: 6. Germline values: CDR1 SGHTA, CDR2 FQGNSA. The CDR3 is 14 amino acids. The CDR3, as DNA: TGTGCCAGCAGCTTACGGGACAGCCTATCTGAAGCTTTCTTT. It translates to CASSLRDSLSEAFF.

V usage is TRBV29-1 and J usage is TRBJ1-2; D is unclear. CDR1 and CDR2 from the germline V gene are SQVTM and ANQGSEA. Trimming shortened V by 3 bases and J by 8 bases, and 13 bases separated the two germline ends. The CDR3 totals 12 residues. CDR3 sequence: CSVELGVRGYTF. The CDR3 region has the DNA TGCAGCGTTGAGCTCGGGGTCCGGGGCTACACCTTC.

This sequence joins TRBV28 and TRBJ1-2, with 9 bases matching TRBD1. Per the germline V gene, CDR1 is MDHEN and CDR2 is SYDVKM. The J segment lost 3 bases and the V segment lost 2 bases, leaving 13 bases of the junction unmatched. The CDR3 has 18 residues. The CDR3 sequence is CASSLVYRNRGQYYGYTF. In DNA form, the CDR3 reads TGTGCCAGCAGTTTAGTCTACCGAAACAGGGGGCAGTACTATGGCTACACCTTC.

The chain combines TRBV5-5 with TRBJ1-6, with 7 positions matching TRBD1. Looked up from germline, CDR1 is SGHKS and CDR2 is YYEKEE (reference sequence). The CDR3 length is 15 residues. With V trimmed by 1 base and J by 7 bases, 5 bases remained unmatched. Written as DNA, the CDR3 is TGTGCCAGCAGCTTGTCGACAGGGAACAATTCACCCCTCCACTTT. It encodes CASSLSTGNNSPLHF.

This rearrangement joins TRBV7-6 to TRBJ2-1, with TRBD2 matching 7 bases. Germline CDR1 is SGHVS and CDR2 is FNYEAQ. The CDR3 totals 16 residues. The trim removed 5 bases at V and 4 bases at J, leaving 11 bases unmatched. The CDR3 DNA reads as TGTGCCAGCAGCCGTGCCCTAGCGGTACTTTACAATGAGCAGTTCTTC. Translating it yields CASSRALAVLYNEQFF.